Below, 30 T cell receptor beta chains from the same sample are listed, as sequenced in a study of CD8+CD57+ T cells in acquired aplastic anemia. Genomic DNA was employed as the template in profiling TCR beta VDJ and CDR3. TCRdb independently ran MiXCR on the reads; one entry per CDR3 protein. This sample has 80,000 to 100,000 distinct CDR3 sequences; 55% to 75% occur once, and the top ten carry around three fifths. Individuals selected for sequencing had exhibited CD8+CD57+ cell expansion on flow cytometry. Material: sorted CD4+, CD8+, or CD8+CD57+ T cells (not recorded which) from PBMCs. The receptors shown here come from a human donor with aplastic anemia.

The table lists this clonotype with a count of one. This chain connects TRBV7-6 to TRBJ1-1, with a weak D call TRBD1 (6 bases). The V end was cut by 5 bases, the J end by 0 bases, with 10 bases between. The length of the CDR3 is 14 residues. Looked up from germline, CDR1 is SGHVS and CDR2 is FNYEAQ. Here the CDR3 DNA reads TGTGCCAGCAGCGCAGGGGTCCTGAACACTGAAGCTTTCTTT. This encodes CASSAGVLNTEAFF.

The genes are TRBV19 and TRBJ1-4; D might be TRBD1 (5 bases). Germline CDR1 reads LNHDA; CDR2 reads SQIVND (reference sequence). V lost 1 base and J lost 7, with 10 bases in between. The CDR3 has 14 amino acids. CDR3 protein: CASSIAGTGEKLFF. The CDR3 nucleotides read TGTGCCAGTAGTATAGCCGGGACGGGTGAAAAACTGTTTTTT.

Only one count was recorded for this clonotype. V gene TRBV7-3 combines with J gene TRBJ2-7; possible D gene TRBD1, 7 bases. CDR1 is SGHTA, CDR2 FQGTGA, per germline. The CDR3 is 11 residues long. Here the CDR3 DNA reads TGTAAACAGGGGAGGTCTTCCGAGCAGTACTTC. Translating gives CKQGRSSEQYF.

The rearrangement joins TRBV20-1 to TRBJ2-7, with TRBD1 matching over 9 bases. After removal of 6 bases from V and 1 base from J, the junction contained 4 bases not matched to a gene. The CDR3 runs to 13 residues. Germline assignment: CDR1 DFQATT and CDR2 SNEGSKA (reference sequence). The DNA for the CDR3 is TGCAGTGCGTCCGGGACAGGGTCCTACGAGCAGTACTTC. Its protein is CSASGTGSYEQYF.

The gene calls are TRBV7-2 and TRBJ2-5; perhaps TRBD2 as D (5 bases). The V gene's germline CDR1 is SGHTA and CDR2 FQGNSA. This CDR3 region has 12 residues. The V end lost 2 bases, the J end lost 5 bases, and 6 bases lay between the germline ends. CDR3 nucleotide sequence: TGTGCCAGCAGCTTACAGCGGGAGACCCAGTACTTC. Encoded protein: CASSLQRETQYF.

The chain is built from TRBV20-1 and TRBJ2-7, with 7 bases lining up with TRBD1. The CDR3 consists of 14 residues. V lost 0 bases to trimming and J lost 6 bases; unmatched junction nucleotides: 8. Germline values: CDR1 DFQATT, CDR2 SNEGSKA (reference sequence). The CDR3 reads CSARDRGQLFEQYF. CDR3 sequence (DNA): TGCAGTGCTAGAGATCGGGGACAGCTCTTCGAGCAGTACTTC.

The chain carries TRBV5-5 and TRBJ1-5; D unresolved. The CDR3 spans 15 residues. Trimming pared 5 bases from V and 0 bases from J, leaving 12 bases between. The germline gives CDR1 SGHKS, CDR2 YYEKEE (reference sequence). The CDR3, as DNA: TGTGCCAGCAGTTCGGGTGGTTATAGCAATCAGCCCCAGCATTTT. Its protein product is CASSSGGYSNQPQHF.

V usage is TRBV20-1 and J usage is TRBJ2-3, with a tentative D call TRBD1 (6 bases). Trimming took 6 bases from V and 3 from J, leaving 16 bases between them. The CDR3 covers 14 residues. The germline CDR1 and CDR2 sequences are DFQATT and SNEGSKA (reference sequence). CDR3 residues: CSADTGSQTDTQYF. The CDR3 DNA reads TGCAGTGCAGATACAGGGTCGCAAACAGATACGCAGTATTTT.

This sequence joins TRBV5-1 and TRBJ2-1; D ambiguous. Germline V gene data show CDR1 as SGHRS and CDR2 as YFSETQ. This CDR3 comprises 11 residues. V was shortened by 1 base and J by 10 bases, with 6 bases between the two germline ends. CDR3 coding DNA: TGCGCCAGCAGCTTGAGCGAGGAGCAGTTCTTC. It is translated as CASSLSEEQFF.

The CDR3 sequence is CASSFTRNTQYF. In nucleotides, the CDR3 is TGTGCCAGCAGTTTCACTAGAAATACGCAGTATTTT. The rearrangement links TRBV12-3 or TRBV12-4 to TRBJ2-3, with a weak D call TRBD2 (5 bases). V shed 3 bases and J shed 7 bases, with 8 bases lying between them. This CDR3 region has 12 residues.

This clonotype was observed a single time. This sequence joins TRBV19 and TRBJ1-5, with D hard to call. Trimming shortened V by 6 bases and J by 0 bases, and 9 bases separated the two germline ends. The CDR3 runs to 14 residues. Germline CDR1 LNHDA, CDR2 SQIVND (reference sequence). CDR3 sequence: CASRQMNSNQPQHF. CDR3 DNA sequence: TGTGCCAGTAGGCAGATGAATAGCAATCAGCCCCAGCATTTT. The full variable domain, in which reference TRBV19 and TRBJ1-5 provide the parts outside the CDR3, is DGGITQSPKYLFRKEGQNVTLSCEQNLNHDAMYWYRQDPGQGLRLIYYSQIVNDFQKGDIAEGYSVSREKKESFPLTVTSAQKNPTAFYLCASRQMNSNQPQHFGDGTRLSIL.

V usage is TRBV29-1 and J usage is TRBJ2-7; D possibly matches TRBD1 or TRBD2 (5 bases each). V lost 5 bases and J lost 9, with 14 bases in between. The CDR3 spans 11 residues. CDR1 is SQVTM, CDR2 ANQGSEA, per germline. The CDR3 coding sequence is TGCAGCGTTTCGGACGGGGCGTGGCAGTACTTC. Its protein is CSVSDGAWQYF.

In nucleotides, the CDR3 is TGCAGCGTTGAAGAATATAGCGGGAGGGCCTACAATGAGCAGTTCTTC. It yields the protein CSVEEYSGRAYNEQFF. The genes are TRBV29-1 and TRBJ2-1, with 11 bases identical to TRBD2. V dropped 0 bases and J dropped 2; count of bases not matched to a gene: 3. Germline assignment: CDR1 SQVTM and CDR2 ANQGSEA. The CDR3 is 16 amino acids.

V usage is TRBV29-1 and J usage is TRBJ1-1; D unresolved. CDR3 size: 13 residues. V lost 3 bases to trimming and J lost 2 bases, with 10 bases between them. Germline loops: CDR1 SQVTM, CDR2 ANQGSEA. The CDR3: CSVEANDNTEAFF. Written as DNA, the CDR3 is TGCAGCGTTGAGGCTAACGATAACACTGAAGCTTTCTTT. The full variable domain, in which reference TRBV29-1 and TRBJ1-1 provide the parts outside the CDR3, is SAVISQKPSRDICQRGTSLTIQCQVDSQVTMMFWYRQQPGQSLTLIATANQGSEATYESGFVIDKFPISRPNLTFSTLTVSNMSPEDSSIYLCSVEANDNTEAFFGQGTRLTVV.

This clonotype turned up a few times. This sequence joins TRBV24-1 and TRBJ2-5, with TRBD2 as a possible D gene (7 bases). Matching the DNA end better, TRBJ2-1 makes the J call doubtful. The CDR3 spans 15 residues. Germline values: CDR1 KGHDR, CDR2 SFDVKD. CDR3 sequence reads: CATSQRGGSYNEQFF. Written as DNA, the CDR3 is TGTGCCACCAGTCAGAGGGGGGGGTCTTACAATGAGCAGTTCTTC.

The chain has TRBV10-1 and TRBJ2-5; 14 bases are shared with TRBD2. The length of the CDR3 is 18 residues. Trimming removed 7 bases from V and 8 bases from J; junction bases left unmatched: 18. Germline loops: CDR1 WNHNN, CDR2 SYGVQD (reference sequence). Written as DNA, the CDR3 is TGCGCCAGCATCATAGTAGGGACTAGCGGGGGACAGAGCCGTACCCAGTACTTC. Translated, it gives CASIIVGTSGGQSRTQYF.

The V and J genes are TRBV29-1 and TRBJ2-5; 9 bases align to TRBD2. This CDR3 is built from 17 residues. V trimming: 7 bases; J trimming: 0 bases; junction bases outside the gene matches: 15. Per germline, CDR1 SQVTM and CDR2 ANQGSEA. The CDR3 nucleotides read TGCAGCGCGCTTGGCGGGAGGGCCCACGAGTACCAAGAGACCCAGTACTTC. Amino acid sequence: CSALGGRAHEYQETQYF.

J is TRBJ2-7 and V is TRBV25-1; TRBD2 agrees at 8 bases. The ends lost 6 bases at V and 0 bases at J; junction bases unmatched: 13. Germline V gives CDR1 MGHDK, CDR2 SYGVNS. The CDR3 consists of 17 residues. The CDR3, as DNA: TGTGCCAGCAGCTTAGGGGTACTAGCGGTCACCTCCTACGAGCAGTACTTC. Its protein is CASSLGVLAVTSYEQYF.

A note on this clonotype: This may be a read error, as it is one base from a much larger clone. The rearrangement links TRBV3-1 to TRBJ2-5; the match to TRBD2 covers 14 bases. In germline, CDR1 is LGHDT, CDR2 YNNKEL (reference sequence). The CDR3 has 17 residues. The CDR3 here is CAGSQVAGLAGEETQYF. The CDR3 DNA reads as TGTGCCGGCAGCCAAGTCGCGGGACTAGCGGGAGAAGAGACCCAGTACTTC.

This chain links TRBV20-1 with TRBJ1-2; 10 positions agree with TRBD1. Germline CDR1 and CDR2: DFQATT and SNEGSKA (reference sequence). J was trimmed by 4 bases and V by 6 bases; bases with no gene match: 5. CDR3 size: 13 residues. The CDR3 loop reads CSAGTGDFYGYTF. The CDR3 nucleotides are TGCAGTGCCGGGACAGGGGATTTCTATGGCTACACCTTC.

The CDR3 bases are TGTGCCAGCTCGGAACTAGCGGGGCGGCACGACCCTGAGCAGTTCTTC. Translating gives CASSELAGRHDPEQFF. The chain is built from TRBV11-2 and TRBJ2-1; TRBD2 matches 10 bases. Looked up from germline, CDR1 is SGHAT and CDR2 is FQNNGV. V lost 8 bases to trimming and J lost 9 bases; unmatched junction nucleotides: 16. CDR3 length: 16 amino acids.

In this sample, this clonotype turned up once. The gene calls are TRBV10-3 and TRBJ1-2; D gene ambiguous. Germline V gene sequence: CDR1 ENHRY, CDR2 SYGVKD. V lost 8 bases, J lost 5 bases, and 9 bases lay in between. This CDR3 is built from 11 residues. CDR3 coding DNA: TGTGCCATCCTTGAGGGATATGGCTACACCTTC. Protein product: CAILEGYGYTF.

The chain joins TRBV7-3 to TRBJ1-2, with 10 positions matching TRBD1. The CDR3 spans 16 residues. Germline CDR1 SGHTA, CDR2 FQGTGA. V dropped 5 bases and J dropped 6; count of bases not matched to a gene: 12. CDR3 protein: CASSLLGQGGFHGYTF. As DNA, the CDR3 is TGTGCCAGCAGCCTGCTAGGACAGGGGGGGTTTCATGGCTACACCTTC.

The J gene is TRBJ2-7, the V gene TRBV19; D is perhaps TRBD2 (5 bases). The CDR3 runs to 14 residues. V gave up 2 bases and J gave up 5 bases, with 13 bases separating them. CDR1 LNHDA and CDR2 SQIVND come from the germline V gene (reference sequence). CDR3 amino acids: CASSITGIWNEQYF. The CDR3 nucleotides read TGTGCCAGTAGTATAACCGGGATCTGGAACGAGCAGTACTTC.

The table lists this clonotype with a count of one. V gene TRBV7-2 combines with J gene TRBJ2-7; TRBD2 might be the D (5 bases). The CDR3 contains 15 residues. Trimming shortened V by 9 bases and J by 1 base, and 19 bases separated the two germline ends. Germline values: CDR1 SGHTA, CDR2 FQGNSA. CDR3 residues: CASSDQADPSYEQYF. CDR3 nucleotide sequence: TGTGCCAGTAGCGATCAGGCCGATCCTTCCTACGAGCAGTACTTC. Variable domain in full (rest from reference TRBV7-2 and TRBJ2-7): GAGVSQSPSNKVTEKGKDVELRCDPISGHTALYWYRQSLGQGLEFLIYFQGNSAPDKSGLPSDRFSAERTGGSVSTLTIQRTQQEDSAVYLCASSDQADPSYEQYFGPGTRLTVT.

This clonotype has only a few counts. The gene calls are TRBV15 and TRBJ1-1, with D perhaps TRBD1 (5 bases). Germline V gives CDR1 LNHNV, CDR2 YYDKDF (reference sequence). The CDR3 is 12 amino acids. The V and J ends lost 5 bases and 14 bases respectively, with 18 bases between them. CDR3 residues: CATSWGESRIFF. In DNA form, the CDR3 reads TGTGCCACCAGCTGGGGGGAGAGCCGAATCTTCTTT.

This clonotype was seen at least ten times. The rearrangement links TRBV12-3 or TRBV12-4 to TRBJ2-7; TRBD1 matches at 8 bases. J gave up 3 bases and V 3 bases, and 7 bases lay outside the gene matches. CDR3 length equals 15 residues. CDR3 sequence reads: CASSLRTGLGYEQYF. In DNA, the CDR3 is TGTGCCAGCAGTTTGCGGACAGGGCTCGGCTACGAGCAGTACTTC.

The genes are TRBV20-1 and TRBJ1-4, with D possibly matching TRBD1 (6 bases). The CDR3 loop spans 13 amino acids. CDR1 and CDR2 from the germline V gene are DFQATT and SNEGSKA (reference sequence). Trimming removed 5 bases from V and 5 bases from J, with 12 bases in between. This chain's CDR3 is CSAEGGWNEKLFF. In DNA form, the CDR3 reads TGCAGTGCTGAGGGGGGCTGGAATGAAAAACTGTTTTTT.

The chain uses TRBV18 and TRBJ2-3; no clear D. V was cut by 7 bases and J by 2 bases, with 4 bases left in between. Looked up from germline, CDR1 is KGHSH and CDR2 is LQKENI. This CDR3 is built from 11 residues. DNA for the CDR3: TGTGCCAGCTTCTACACAGATACGCAGTATTTT. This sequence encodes CASFYTDTQYF.

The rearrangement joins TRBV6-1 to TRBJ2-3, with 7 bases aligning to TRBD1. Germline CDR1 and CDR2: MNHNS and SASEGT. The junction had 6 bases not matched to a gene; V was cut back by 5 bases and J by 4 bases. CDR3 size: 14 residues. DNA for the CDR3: TGTGCCAGCAGTCGACAGGGCGAGGCAGATACGCAGTATTTT. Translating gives CASSRQGEADTQYF.